This paragraph reports one T cell receptor beta chain. The CDR3 covers 16 residues. Germline V gene data show CDR1 as MNHEY and CDR2 as SVGEGT. V was clipped by 5 bases and J by 3 bases, with 17 bases between them. The record originates from a study of blood T cell repertoires in COVID-19. Turning to the study itself: The cDNA or gDNA used as material had been derived from T cells, B-cell-depleted T cells, or PBMCs.

Sequenced by immunoSEQ multiplex PCR; TCRdb stores in-frame clones only, minus some. This sample has some 120,000 clones, with 90% found just once. This TCR was recovered from a human donor with active COVID-19. The donor label of this sample is uncertain. Source material: peripheral blood. The chain couples TRBV6-2 or TRBV6-3 to TRBJ1-5; D might be TRBD1 (5 bases). The CDR3 spells CASSPLAGRNNQPQHF. The CDR3 DNA reads as TGTGCCAGCAGTCCCTTGGCAGGGAGGAACAATCAGCCCCAGCATTTT.